This TCR beta chain originates from a study of cytomegalovirus exposure and HLA in healthy donors. Study-level results: In the analysis, some V segments, TRBV6-2 and TRBV6-3 included, were excluded as indistinguishable.

Notes on this clone: Antigen: not known.

The ends were cut back, 7 bases at V and 5 bases at J, with 18 bases in the middle. Per germline, CDR1 MDHEN and CDR2 SYDVKM. The CDR3 is 15 amino acids. The PCR made use of 60 Vbeta and 13 Jbeta primers. TCRdb's copy holds only in-frame clones and misses some; the assay was immunoSEQ multiplex PCR. Of about 150,000 clones detected, approximately 79% appear once; the ten largest clones hold around 4.1%. The receptor was isolated from a man aged 18 to 30 in good health and CMV-seropositive. Specimen: PBMCs. The chain employs TRBV28 and TRBJ2-1; D may be TRBD1 (7 bases). The CDR3 is CASNKGQGGDNEQFF. DNA for the CDR3: TGTGCCAGCAACAAGGGGCAGGGGGGTGACAATGAGCAGTTCTTC.